These T cell receptor beta chains were read from a single sample in a study of T cells in Graves' hyperthyroidism and ophthalmopathy. MiXCR was run by TCRdb on the multiplex PCR reads, yielding one entry per CDR3 protein. The repertoire holds hundreds of thousands of distinct CDR3 sequences, with about 45% as singletons. Sequencing input: peripheral blood or thyroid tissue (not recorded which). The receptors derive from an adult man with Graves' disease, either hyperthyroidism or ophthalmopathy (not recorded which). The CDR3 runs from the conserved cysteine through the conserved F or W.

V: TRBV20-1; J: TRBJ1-2; CDR3: CSARGSQDPYGYTF
V: TRBV5-1; J: TRBJ2-2; CDR3: CASSWERVKAGELFF
V: TRBV20-1; J: TRBJ2-5; CDR3: CSARDSGLQETQYF
V: TRBV10-3; J: TRBJ1-1; CDR3: CAISDDSTEAFF
V: TRBV5-1; J: TRBJ2-5; CDR3: CASSSDGHKPRGTQYF
V: TRBV7-9; J: TRBJ1-1; CDR3: CASTSGLSNTEAFF
V: TRBV6-5; J: TRBJ1-2; CDR3: CASTLRGNYGYTF
V: TRBV7-8; J: TRBJ1-1; CDR3: CASSLEGYGTEAFF
V: TRBV7-2; J: TRBJ1-4; CDR3: CASSLIFNEKLFF
V: TRBV4-3; J: TRBJ1-2; CDR3: CASSQSHGEGYTF
V: TRBV7-9; J: TRBJ1-3; CDR3: CAIRQGTNTIYF
V: TRBV12-3/TRBV12-4; J: TRBJ1-4; CDR3: CASSFDTQGLFF
V: TRBV11-1; J: TRBJ1-5; CDR3: CASSLEIGVADNQPQHF
V: TRBV6-1; J: TRBJ2-7; CDR3: CASGSVDSYEQYF
V: TRBV29-1; J: TRBJ1-2; CDR3: CSVEDEVDRGNYGYTF
V: TRBV9; J: TRBJ2-5; CDR3: CASSPGGLPSQETQYF
V: TRBV7-9; J: TRBJ2-7; CDR3: CASSWTGRQGEQYF
V: TRBV6-4; J: TRBJ2-5; CDR3: CASSALRGGAGETQYF
V: TRBV12-3/TRBV12-4; J: TRBJ2-7; CDR3: CASSAFIRGSRSYEQYF
V: TRBV6-5; J: TRBJ1-4; CDR3: CAGSYSGEKLFF
V: TRBV3-1; J: TRBJ2-5; CDR3: CASSQDSGRAGETQYF
V: TRBV2; J: TRBJ1-2; CDR3: CASSVQGGDGYTF